One T cell receptor beta chain is described in this entry. TCRdb re-derived calls from the 5' RACE reads in MiXCR, one entry per CDR3 protein. The profile covers roughly 72,000 distinct CDR3 sequences, with nearly 9% appearing a single time and about 2% taken by the ten largest. With 4 bases removed from V and 1 base from J, the gap between germline ends came to 8 bases. This CDR3 spans 13 amino acids. CDR1 and CDR2 (germline): SGHTS, YDEGEE. Time point reported: blood at routine non-recurrence follow-up after resection. This record belongs to a study of spatial heterogeneity in lung cancer. This TCR came from a female donor with early-stage non-small cell lung cancer. The chain employs TRBV5-8 and TRBJ1-1; D ambiguous. Here the sequenced sample was PBMCs, taken at follow-up. The CDR3 DNA sequence: TGTGCCAGCAGCCCAACATGGAACACTGAAGCTTTCTTT. It is translated as CASSPTWNTEAFF.